Below, 23 T cell receptor beta chains from the same sample are listed, as sequenced in a study of T cells in tumors after PD-1 blockade (dated by TCRdb to about 2019). The library was obtained by the immunoSEQ multiplex PCR assay. Sourced from immuneACCESS, this table was stored by TCRdb with only in-frame sequences that have V and J called. A share of the clones is absent; for the studies checked, an unresolved V gene accounts for under half, and the remainder has no known explanation. Here the sample has around 35,000 clones; about three quarters occur a single time. The leading ten clones occupy 30% to 50% of the sample. The label giving this sample's time point can be read as: after anti-PD-1 therapy. Sample: PBMCs, taken after anti-PD-1 treatment. The receptors were gathered from a human donor with basal cell carcinoma.

The chain has TRBV11-3 and TRBJ2-4; D is uncertain. V lost 5 bases to trimming and J lost 2 bases, with 10 bases between them. CDR3 size: 14 residues. Germline V gene lookup returns CDR1 SGHNT and CDR2 YENEEA. The CDR3 DNA reads as TGTGCCAGCAGCCGGGTTTCCCCCAAAAACATTCAGTACTTC. Its translation is CASSRVSPKNIQYF.

The chain combines TRBV30 with TRBJ2-3; 9 bases are a match to TRBD2. Trimming took 3 bases from V and 7 from J; bases not matched to a gene: 17. The CDR3 contains 17 residues. Germline V gene sequence: CDR1 GTSNPN, CDR2 SVGIG (reference sequence). The CDR3 region has the DNA TGTGCCTGGAGGCAACCGGGACTAGCTCGAGAGGGAAATACGCAGTATTTT. Protein: CAWRQPGLAREGNTQYF.

The chain uses TRBV10-3 and TRBJ2-5; 7 bases match TRBD2. Germline CDR1 and CDR2: ENHRY and SYGVKD. CDR3 size: 15 residues. Trimming at V came to 5 bases and at J to 5 bases, leaving 11 bases not matched to a gene. The CDR3 protein is CAISPSGISEETQYF. CDR3 coding DNA: TGTGCCATCAGTCCCAGCGGGATCTCGGAGGAGACCCAGTACTTC.

The V and J genes are TRBV5-6 and TRBJ1-2; weak D call: TRBD1 (5 bases). With 1 base removed from V and 7 bases from J, the gap between germline ends came to 14 bases. Germline assignment: CDR1 SGHDT and CDR2 YYEEEE. This CDR3 has 14 residues. In nucleotides, the CDR3 is TGTGCCAGCAGCTTGAGGGGCCCGAAGGGTGGCTACACCTTC. It translates to CASSLRGPKGGYTF.

The rearrangement links TRBV5-1 to TRBJ2-1, with a possible D match to TRBD2 (5 bases). Germline lookup yields CDR1 SGHRS and CDR2 YFSETQ. The CDR3 consists of 13 residues. V lost 0 bases and J lost 4, with 5 bases in between. DNA of the CDR3: TGCGCCAGCAGCTTGGGGACTTACAATGAGCAGTTCTTC. It is translated as CASSLGTYNEQFF.

V is TRBV27 and J is TRBJ1-3, with 9 bases identical to TRBD1. Germline V CDR1 and CDR2: MNHEY, SMNVEV (reference sequence). The trim removed 4 bases at V and 8 bases at J, leaving 9 bases unmatched. The CDR3 runs to 15 residues. CDR3 sequence reads: CASSSRTGAKDTIYF. As DNA, the CDR3 is TGTGCCAGCAGTTCTAGGACAGGGGCGAAAGACACCATATATTTT.

Sample share makes this clone medium-sized (0.01 to 0.1%). V usage is TRBV6-2 or TRBV6-3 and J usage is TRBJ1-2, with D maybe TRBD1 (5 bases). This CDR3 is 17 amino acids long. Between the trimmed V and J ends, which lost 5 bases and 0 bases, there was a span of 19 bases. Germline V gives CDR1 MNHEY, CDR2 SVGEGT. The DNA of the CDR3 is TGTGCCAGCAGTGACCGGGACCCAGGATTCGCTAACTATGGCTACACCTTC. It is translated as CASSDRDPGFANYGYTF.

The chain is built from TRBV11-3 and TRBJ2-3, with 9 bases that match TRBD2. Germline CDR1 SGHNT, CDR2 YENEEA. V lost 1 base to trimming and J lost 2 bases; unmatched junction nucleotides: 1. CDR3 size: 15 residues. The CDR3 here is CASSLGTSDTDTQYF. For the CDR3, the DNA is TGTGCCAGCAGCTTAGGGACTAGCGACACAGATACGCAGTATTTT.

The J gene is TRBJ1-1, the V gene TRBV7-9; D is possibly TRBD1 (5 bases). Trimming cost V 5 bases and J 5 bases, with 18 bases left between them. Germline V gene sequence: CDR1 SEHNR, CDR2 FQNEAQ (reference sequence). The CDR3 loop spans 15 amino acids. The CDR3: CASSIGTGRGTEAFF. The CDR3 region has the DNA TGTGCCAGCAGCATAGGAACGGGGCGCGGTACTGAAGCTTTCTTT.

The chain joins TRBV4-2 to TRBJ2-1; possible D gene TRBD2, 5 bases. The V gene's germline CDR1 is LGHNA and CDR2 YNFKEQ. Trimming cost V 0 bases and J 0 bases, with 12 bases left between them. This CDR3 is 17 amino acids long. Here the CDR3 reads CASSQDRVALSYNEQFF. The CDR3 coding sequence is TGTGCCAGCAGCCAAGATCGGGTAGCGCTCTCCTACAATGAGCAGTTCTTC.

This rearrangement joins TRBV14 to TRBJ2-5; TRBD1 matches at 7 bases. Germline V gene data show CDR1 as SGHDN and CDR2 as FVKESK. V was pared by 0 bases and J by 4 bases, with 5 bases of the junction left unmatched. The CDR3 loop spans 15 amino acids. This CDR3 is CASSQETGRGETQYF. In DNA form, the CDR3 reads TGTGCCAGCAGCCAAGAGACAGGGCGCGGAGAGACCCAGTACTTC.

The chain employs TRBV5-6 and TRBJ1-3, with D hard to call. With 2 bases removed from V and 4 bases from J, the gap between germline ends came to 22 bases. This CDR3 spans 18 amino acids. Germline loops: CDR1 SGHDT, CDR2 YYEEEE. CDR3 sequence: CASSFGRSRARAGNTIYF. CDR3 bases: TGTGCCAGCAGCTTTGGAAGGTCAAGGGCGAGAGCGGGAAACACCATATATTTT.

This clone was seen more than once but under ten times. V and J are TRBV10-2 and TRBJ1-4; D is ambiguous. This CDR3 has 13 residues. Germline V gene sequence: CDR1 WSHSY, CDR2 SAAADI. The ends were cut back, 8 bases at V and 6 bases at J, with 13 bases in the middle. This CDR3 is CASVRERDEKLFF. CDR3 nucleotide sequence: TGCGCCAGCGTAAGGGAAAGGGATGAAAAACTGTTTTTT.

J is TRBJ1-5 and V is TRBV27; TRBD1 is a possible D gene (5 bases). This CDR3 spans 13 amino acids. V was trimmed by 6 bases and J by 7 bases, leaving 13 bases between them. Germline V gives CDR1 MNHEY, CDR2 SMNVEV (reference sequence). This CDR3 is CASRMWGEQPQHF. The CDR3 nucleotides read TGTGCCAGCAGGATGTGGGGGGAGCAGCCCCAGCATTTT.

Of note for this clone: The junction does not match germline at one end; this may be a read error. This chain joins TRBV7-7 and TRBJ2-5; 13 positions agree with TRBD2. Per the germline V gene, CDR1 is SSHAT and CDR2 is FNYEAQ (reference sequence). The CDR3 runs to 15 residues. CDR3 sequence reads: CASSLTGTSGTAQYF. CDR3 DNA: TGTGCTAGCAGCTTAACCGGGACTAGCGGGACGGCCCAGTACTTC. The complete variable domain, with remaining parts taken from reference TRBV7-7 and TRBJ2-5, reads GAGVSQSPRYKVTKRGQDVTLRCDPISSHATLYWYQQALGQGPEFLTYFNYEAQPDKSGLPSDRFSAERPEGSISTLTIQRTEQRDSAMYRCASSLTGTSGTAQYFGPGTRLLVL.

With respect to this clone: Mismatch with germline at one junction end may stem from a read error. The rearrangement joins TRBV7-6 to TRBJ1-5; possibly TRBD1 for D (6 bases). Germline V gene sequence: CDR1 SGHVS, CDR2 FNYEAQ. The length of the CDR3 is 15 residues. The CDR3 is CASSLGRGSNPPQHF. CDR3 nucleotide sequence: TGTGCCAGCAGCTTAGGCAGGGGTAGCAATCCGCCCCAGCATTTT.

The chain carries TRBV11-3 and TRBJ2-7, with D possibly matching TRBD2 (6 bases). This CDR3 contains 15 residues. CDR1 is SGHNT and CDR2 is YENEEA in the germline V gene. V was shortened by 5 bases and J by 3 bases, with 17 bases between the two germline ends. This CDR3 is CASSPLTGSHYEQYF. The CDR3 DNA is TGTGCCAGCAGCCCCCTTACCGGGAGCCACTACGAGCAGTACTTC.

This clone was observed once. The genes are TRBV2 and TRBJ2-7; possible D gene TRBD1, 6 bases. The germline V gene encodes CDR1 SNHLY and CDR2 FYNNEI. This CDR3 has 15 residues. V gave up 2 bases and J gave up 0 bases, with 11 bases separating them. The CDR3 is CASSERPGASYEQYF. The CDR3 bases are TGTGCCAGCAGTGAAAGGCCAGGGGCCTCCTACGAGCAGTACTTC.

In its sample, this clone is hyperexpanded (1% or more). The rearrangement joins TRBV29-1 to TRBJ2-1; 10 positions agree with TRBD2. The CDR3 loop spans 14 amino acids. J was trimmed by 3 bases and V by 6 bases; bases with no gene match: 5. Germline V gene sequence: CDR1 SQVTM, CDR2 ANQGSEA. CDR3 nucleotide sequence: TGCAGCGTCGCCGGGACTAGCGTCTACAATGAGCAGTTCTTC. Amino acid sequence: CSVAGTSVYNEQFF.

The V gene is TRBV28, the J gene TRBJ1-5; no clear D gene. V lost 7 bases, J lost 3 bases, and 10 bases lay in between. This CDR3 spans 13 amino acids. CDR1 MDHEN and CDR2 SYDVKM come from the germline V gene. DNA for the CDR3: TGTGCCAGCATGGCCTACCTCAATCAGCCCCAGCATTTT. It specifies CASMAYLNQPQHF.

The chain has TRBV10-1 and TRBJ1-4, with D maybe TRBD1 (5 bases). The CDR3 covers 16 residues. The germline V and J ends were trimmed by 8 bases and 7 bases, with 23 bases remaining between them. CDR1 WNHNN and CDR2 SYGVQD come from the germline V gene (reference sequence). The CDR3 sequence: CASAVRGLLLGEKLFF. CDR3 nucleotides: TGCGCCAGCGCCGTGAGGGGACTCCTTTTGGGTGAAAAACTGTTTTTT.

The chain couples TRBV7-9 to TRBJ1-2; TRBD1 is a possible D gene (6 bases). CDR1 and CDR2 (germline): SEHNR, FQNEAQ (reference sequence). Trimming cost V 5 bases and J 4 bases, with 17 bases left between them. CDR3 length: 15 amino acids. The CDR3 is CASSASAGAGYGYTF. CDR3 DNA sequence: TGTGCCAGCAGCGCCTCAGCGGGGGCTGGCTATGGCTACACCTTC.

The rearrangement uses TRBV9 and TRBJ2-1; 7 nucleotides line up with TRBD2. The CDR3 sequence is 15 residues long. With V trimmed by 0 bases and J by 4 bases, 4 bases remained unmatched. The V gene's germline CDR1 is SGDLS and CDR2 YYNGEE. CDR3 DNA: TGTGCCAGCAGCGTAGGCGGGAGTGGGTACAATGAGCAGTTCTTC. This codes for CASSVGGSGYNEQFF.